Reported below is one T cell receptor beta chain. The sample has other DNA sequences that encode this CDR3 too. This sample is drawn from a study of shared clonotypes between healthy human individuals. The CDR3 is 13 residues long. V lost 0 bases and J 0 bases, leaving 3 bases between the germline ends. Germline V lookup: CDR1 SGDLS, CDR2 YYNGEE. Clones were read by immunoSEQ multiplex PCR, and TCRdb kept only the in-frame ones, dropping some. Of some 1.5 million clones listed, approximately 98% were seen once; the top ten hold 0.45%. The sequenced sample consisted of naive CD4+ T cells sorted from blood. Subset defined: CD45RA+ positively selected. This rearrangement joins TRBV9 to TRBJ1-1; D is unresolved. The TCR originated in a man aged 30 to 39 in good health. CDR3 in amino acids: CASSVDVNTEAFF. The CDR3 DNA follows: TGTGCCAGCAGCGTAGATGTGAACACTGAAGCTTTCTTT.